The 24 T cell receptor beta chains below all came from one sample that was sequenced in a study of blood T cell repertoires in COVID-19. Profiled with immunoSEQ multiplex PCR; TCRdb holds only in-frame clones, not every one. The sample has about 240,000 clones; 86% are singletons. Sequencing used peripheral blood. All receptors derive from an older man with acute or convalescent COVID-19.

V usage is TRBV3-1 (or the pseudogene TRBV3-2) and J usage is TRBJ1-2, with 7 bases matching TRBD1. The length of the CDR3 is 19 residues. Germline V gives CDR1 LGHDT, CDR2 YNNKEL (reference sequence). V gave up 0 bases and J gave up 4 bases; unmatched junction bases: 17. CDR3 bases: TGTGCCAGCAGCCAAGACCGACATCGGACAGGCGGTGTGTCCTATGGCTACACCTTC. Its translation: CASSQDRHRTGGVSYGYTF.

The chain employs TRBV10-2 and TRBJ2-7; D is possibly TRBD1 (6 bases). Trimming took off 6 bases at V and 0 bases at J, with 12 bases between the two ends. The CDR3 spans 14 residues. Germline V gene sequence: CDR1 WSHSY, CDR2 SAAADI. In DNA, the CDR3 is TGCGCCAGCAGCCGACAGGCCCTCTCCTACGAGCAGTACTTC. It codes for CASSRQALSYEQYF.

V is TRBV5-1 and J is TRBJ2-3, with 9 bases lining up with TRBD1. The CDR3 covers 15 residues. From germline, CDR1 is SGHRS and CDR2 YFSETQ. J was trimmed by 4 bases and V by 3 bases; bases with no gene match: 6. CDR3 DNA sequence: TGCGCCAGCAGCTGGACAGGGGTTGGAGCAGATACGCAGTATTTT. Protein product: CASSWTGVGADTQYF.

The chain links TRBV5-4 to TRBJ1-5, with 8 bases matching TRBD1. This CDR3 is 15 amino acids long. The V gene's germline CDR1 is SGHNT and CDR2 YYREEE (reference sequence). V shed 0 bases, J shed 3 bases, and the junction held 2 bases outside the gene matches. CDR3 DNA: TGTGCCAGCAGCTTGGGACAGGGGTTCAATCAGCCCCAGCATTTT. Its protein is CASSLGQGFNQPQHF. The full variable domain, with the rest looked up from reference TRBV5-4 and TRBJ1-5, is ETGVTQSPTHLIKTRGQQVTLRCSSQSGHNTVSWYQQALGQGPQFIFQYYREEENGRGNFPPRFSGLQFPNYSSELNVNALELDDSALYLCASSLGQGFNQPQHFGDGTRLSIL.

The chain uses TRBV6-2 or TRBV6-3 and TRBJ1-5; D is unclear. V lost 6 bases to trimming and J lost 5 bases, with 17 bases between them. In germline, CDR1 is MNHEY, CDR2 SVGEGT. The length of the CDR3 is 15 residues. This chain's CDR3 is CASSHPSGNHQPQHF. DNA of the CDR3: TGTGCCAGCAGCCACCCAAGCGGCAATCATCAGCCCCAGCATTTT.

The CDR3 DNA follows: TGTGCCAGTAGCCGAGGCTTGAACACTGAAGCTTTCTTT. It specifies CASSRGLNTEAFF. The chain employs TRBV19 and TRBJ1-1, with D uncertain. The CDR3 contains 13 residues. Trimming took 6 bases from V and 0 from J, leaving 8 bases between them. Germline V lookup: CDR1 LNHDA, CDR2 SQIVND (reference sequence).

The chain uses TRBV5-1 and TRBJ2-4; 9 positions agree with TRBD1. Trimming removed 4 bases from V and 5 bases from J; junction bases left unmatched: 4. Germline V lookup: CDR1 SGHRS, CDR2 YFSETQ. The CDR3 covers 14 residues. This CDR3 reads CASSRTGDENIQYF. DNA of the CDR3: TGCGCCAGCAGCCGGACAGGGGATGAAAACATTCAGTACTTC. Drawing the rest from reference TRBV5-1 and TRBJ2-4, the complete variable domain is KAGVTQTPRYLIKTRGQQVTLSCSPISGHRSVSWYQQTPGQGLQFLFEYFSETQRNKGNFPGRFSGRQFSNSRSEMNVSTLELGDSALYLCASSRTGDENIQYFGAGTRLSVL.

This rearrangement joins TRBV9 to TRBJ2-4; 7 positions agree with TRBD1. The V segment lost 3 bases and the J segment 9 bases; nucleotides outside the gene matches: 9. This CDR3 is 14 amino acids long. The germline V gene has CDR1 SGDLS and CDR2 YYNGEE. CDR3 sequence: CASSAGTAVGIQYF. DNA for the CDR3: TGTGCCAGCAGCGCAGGGACAGCCGTTGGCATTCAGTACTTC.

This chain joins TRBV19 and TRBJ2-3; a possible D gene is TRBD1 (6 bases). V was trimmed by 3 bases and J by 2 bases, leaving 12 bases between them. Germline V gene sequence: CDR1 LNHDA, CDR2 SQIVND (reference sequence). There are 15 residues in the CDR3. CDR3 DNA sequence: TGTGCCAGTAGTATCAGGGGCAGCGACACAGATACGCAGTATTTT. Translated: CASSIRGSDTDTQYF.

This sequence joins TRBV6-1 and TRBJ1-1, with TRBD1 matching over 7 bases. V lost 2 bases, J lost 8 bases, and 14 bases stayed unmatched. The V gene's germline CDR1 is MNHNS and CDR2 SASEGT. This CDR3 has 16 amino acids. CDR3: CASSEMWGTQGVEAFF. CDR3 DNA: TGTGCCAGCAGTGAAATGTGGGGAACGCAGGGGGTAGAAGCTTTCTTT.

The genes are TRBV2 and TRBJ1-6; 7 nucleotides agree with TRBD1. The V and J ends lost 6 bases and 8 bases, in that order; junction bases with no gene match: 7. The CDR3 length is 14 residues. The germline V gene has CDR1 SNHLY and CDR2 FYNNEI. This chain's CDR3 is CASRTGPVDSPLHF. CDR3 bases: TGTGCCAGCAGGACAGGGCCAGTGGATTCACCCCTCCACTTT.

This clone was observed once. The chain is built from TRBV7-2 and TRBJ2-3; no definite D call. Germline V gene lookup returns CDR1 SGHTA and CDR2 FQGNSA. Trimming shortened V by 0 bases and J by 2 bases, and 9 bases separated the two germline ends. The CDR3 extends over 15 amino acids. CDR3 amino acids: CASSLAARFTDTQYF. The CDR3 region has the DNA TGTGCCAGCAGCTTAGCGGCACGCTTCACAGATACGCAGTATTTT.

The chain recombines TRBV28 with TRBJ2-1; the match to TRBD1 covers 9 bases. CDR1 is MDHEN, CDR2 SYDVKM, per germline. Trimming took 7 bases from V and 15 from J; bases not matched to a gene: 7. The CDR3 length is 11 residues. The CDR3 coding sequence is TGTGCCAGCACCTACGGGACAGGGTGGTTCTTC. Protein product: CASTYGTGWFF.

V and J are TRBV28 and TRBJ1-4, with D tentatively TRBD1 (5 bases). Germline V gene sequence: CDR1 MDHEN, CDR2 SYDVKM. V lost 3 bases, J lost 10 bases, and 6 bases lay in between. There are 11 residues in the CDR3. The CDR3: CASSFQGKLFF. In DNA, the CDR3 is TGTGCCAGCAGTTTCCAGGGAAAACTGTTTTTT.

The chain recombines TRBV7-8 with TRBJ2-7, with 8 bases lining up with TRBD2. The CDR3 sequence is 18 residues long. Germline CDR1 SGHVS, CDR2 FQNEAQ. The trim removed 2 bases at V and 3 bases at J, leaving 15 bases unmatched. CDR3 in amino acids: CASSLRELVTSGSYEQYF. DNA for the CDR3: TGTGCCAGCAGCTTACGCGAGTTAGTAACTAGCGGAAGCTACGAGCAGTACTTC.

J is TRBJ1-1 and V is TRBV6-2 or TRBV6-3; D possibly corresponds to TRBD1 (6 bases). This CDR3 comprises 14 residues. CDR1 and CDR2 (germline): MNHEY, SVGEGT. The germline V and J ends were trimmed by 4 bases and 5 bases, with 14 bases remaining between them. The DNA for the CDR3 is TGTGCCAGCAGTTCCTACCGAACAGGGACTGAAGCTTTCTTT. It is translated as CASSSYRTGTEAFF.

The CDR3 loop is CSVILRADTQYF. DNA for the CDR3: TGCAGCGTTATCTTACGGGCAGATACGCAGTATTTT. This chain joins TRBV29-1 and TRBJ2-3; no clear D. The germline CDR1 and CDR2 sequences are SQVTM and ANQGSEA. This CDR3 comprises 12 residues. Trimming cost V 5 bases and J 4 bases, with 10 bases left between them.

The CDR3 DNA follows: TGTGCCAGCAGTTACTTTCCGTCCGAGGTGAGCGAGCAGTACTTC. Protein sequence: CASSYFPSEVSEQYF. The chain has TRBV6-5 and TRBJ2-7; D remains ambiguous. Looked up from germline, CDR1 is MNHEY and CDR2 is SVGAGI. V gave up 1 base and J gave up 6 bases, with 16 bases separating them. This CDR3 spans 15 amino acids.

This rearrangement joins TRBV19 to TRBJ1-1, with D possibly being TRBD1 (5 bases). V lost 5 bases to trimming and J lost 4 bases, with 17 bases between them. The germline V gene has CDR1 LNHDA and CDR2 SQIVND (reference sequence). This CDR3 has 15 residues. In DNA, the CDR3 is TGTGCCAGTAGTGGGGGGACGGGAGGAGGCACTGAAGCTTTCTTT. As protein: CASSGGTGGGTEAFF.

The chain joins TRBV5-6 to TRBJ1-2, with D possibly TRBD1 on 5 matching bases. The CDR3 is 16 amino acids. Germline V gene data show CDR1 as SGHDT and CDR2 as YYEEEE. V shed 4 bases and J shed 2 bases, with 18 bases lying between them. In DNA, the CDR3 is TGTGCCAGCAGCCCCTATGCCCGGACACTCAACTATGGCTACACCTTC. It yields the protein CASSPYARTLNYGYTF.

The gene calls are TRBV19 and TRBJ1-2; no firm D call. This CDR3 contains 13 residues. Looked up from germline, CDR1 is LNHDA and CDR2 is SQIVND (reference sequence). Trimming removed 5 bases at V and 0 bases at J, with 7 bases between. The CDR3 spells CASSGAANYGYTF. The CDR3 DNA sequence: TGTGCCAGTAGTGGAGCGGCTAACTATGGCTACACCTTC.

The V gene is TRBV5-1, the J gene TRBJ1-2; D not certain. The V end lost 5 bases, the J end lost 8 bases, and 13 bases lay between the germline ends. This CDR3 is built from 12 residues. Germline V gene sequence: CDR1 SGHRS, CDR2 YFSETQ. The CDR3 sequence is CASRTPLGGYTF. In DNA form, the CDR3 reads TGCGCCAGCAGGACGCCGTTGGGCGGCTACACCTTC. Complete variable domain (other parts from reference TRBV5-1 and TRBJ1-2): KAGVTQTPRYLIKTRGQQVTLSCSPISGHRSVSWYQQTPGQGLQFLFEYFSETQRNKGNFPGRFSGRQFSNSRSEMNVSTLELGDSALYLCASRTPLGGYTFGSGTRLTVV.

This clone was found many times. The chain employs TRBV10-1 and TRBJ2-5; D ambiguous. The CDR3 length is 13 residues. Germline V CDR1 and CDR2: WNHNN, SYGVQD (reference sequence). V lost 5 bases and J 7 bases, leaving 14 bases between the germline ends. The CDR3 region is CASSHRSPGTQYF. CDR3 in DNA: TGCGCCAGCAGTCACAGATCCCCCGGGACCCAGTACTTC.

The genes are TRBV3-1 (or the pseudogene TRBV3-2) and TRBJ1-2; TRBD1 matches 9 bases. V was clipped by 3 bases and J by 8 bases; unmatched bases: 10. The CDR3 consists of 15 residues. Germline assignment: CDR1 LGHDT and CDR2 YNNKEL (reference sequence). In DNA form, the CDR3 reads TGTGCCAGCAGCCAGAAGAGGGACAGGGCCTTCGGCTACACCTTC. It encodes CASSQKRDRAFGYTF.